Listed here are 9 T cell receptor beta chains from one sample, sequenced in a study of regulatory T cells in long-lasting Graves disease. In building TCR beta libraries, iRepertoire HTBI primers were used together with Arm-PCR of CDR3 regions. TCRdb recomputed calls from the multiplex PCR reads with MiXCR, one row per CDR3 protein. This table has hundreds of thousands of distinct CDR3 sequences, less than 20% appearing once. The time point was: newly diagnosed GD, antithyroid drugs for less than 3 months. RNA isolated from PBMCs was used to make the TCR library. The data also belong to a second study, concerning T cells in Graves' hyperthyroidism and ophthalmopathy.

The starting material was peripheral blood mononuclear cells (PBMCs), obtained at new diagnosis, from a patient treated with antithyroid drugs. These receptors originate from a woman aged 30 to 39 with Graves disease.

The CDR3 DNA reads as TGCAGCGTTGAAGTGGGGAATACGCAGTATTTT. It is translated as CSVEVGNTQYF. J is TRBJ2-3 and V is TRBV29-1, with D uncertain. The germline V gene encodes CDR1 SQVTM and CDR2 ANQGSEA. This CDR3 is 11 amino acids long. Trimming stripped 1 base from V and 7 bases from J, with 6 bases between.

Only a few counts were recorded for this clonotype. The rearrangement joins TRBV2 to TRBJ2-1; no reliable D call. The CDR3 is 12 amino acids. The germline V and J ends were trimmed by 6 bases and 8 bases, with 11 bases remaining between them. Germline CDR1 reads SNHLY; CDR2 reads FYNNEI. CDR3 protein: CASSFSGYEQFF. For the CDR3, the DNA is TGTGCCAGCAGCTTTAGTGGCTATGAGCAGTTCTTC.

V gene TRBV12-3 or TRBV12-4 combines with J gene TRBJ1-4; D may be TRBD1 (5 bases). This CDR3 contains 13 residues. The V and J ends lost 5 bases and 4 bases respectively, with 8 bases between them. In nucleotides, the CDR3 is TGTGCCAGCAGTCCCGACAGTAATGAAAAACTGTTTTTT. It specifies CASSPDSNEKLFF.

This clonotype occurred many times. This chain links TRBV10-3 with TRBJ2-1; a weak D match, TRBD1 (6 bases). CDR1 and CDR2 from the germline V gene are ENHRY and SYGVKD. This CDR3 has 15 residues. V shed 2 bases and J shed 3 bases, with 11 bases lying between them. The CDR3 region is CAISEIDRYYNEQFF. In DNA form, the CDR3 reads TGTGCCATCAGTGAGATAGACAGGTACTACAATGAGCAGTTCTTC.

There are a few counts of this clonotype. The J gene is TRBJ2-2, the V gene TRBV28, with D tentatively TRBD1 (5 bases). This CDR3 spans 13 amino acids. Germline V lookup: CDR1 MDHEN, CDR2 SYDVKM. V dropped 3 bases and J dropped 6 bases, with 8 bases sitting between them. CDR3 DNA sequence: TGTGCCAGCAGTTTGTCCAGGGCCGGGGAGCTGTTTTTT. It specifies CASSLSRAGELFF.

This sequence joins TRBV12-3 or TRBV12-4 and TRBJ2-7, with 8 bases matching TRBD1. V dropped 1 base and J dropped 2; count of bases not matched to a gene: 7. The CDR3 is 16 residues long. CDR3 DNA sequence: TGTGCCAGCAGTTTAGGAACCCACAGGGGGGCCTACGAGCAGTACTTC. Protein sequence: CASSLGTHRGAYEQYF.

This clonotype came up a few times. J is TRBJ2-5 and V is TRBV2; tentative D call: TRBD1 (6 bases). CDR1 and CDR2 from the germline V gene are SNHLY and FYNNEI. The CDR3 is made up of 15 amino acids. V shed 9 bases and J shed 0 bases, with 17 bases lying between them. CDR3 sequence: CASWETRGYQETQYF. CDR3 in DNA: TGTGCCAGTTGGGAGACGAGGGGGTACCAAGAGACCCAGTACTTC.

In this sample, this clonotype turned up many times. The CDR3 DNA is TGTGCCAGCAGCCGCCGGGACCGCACCTACGAGCAGTACTTC. Its translation is CASSRRDRTYEQYF. This chain connects TRBV11-2 to TRBJ2-7; D may be TRBD1 or TRBD2 (5 bases each). V lost 5 bases and J 2 bases, leaving 13 bases between the germline ends. There are 14 residues in the CDR3. In germline, CDR1 is SGHAT, CDR2 FQNNGV. The whole variable domain, remainder taken from reference TRBV11-2 and TRBJ2-7, is EAGVAQSPRYKIIEKRQSVAFWCNPISGHATLYWYQQILGQGPKLLIQFQNNGVVDDSQLPKDRFSAERLKGVDSTLKIQPAKLEDSAVYLCASSRRDRTYEQYFGPGTRLTVT.

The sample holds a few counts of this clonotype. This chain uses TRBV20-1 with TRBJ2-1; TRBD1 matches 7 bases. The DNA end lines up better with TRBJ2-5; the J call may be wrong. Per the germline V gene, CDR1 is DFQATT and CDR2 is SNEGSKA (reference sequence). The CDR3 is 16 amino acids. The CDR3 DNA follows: TGCAGTGCTAGTTACCCCGGGACAGACCTCCAAGAGACCCAGTACTTC. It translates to CSASYPGTDLQETQYF.